This T cell receptor (beta chain) was found in a study of T-cell reconstitution after alpha-beta-depleted transplantation in children. Regarding the study as a whole: One year post-transplant, T-cell counts and diversity were largely derived from T cells produced anew.

This clonotype occurred many times. Its cognate antigen is unknown. V gave up 3 bases and J gave up 9 bases, with 12 bases separating them. The CDR3 has 13 amino acids. The germline CDR1 and CDR2 sequences are DFQATT and SNEGSKA (reference sequence). Using unique molecular identifiers, the investigators prepared the TCRbeta library. A single record per CDR3 protein comes from TCRdb applying MiXCR to the PCR reads. The sample shows tens of thousands of distinct CDR3 sequences, more than 5% of them seen only once. V gene TRBV20-1 combines with J gene TRBJ1-6, with D possibly being TRBD1 (5 bases). This sequence originates from a female patient aged 2-10 years who had a stem cell transplant for aplastic anemia, so the T cells may come from the graft donor. Specimen: PBMCs, mostly from graft donor cells, collected 60 days after TCRalphabeta/CD19-depleted stem cell transplant. In DNA form, the CDR3 reads TGCAGTGCTAGTGGCGAGGGGCGTTCACCCCTCCACTTT. It translates to CSASGEGRSPLHF.